This TCR beta chain was documented in a study of T cells in Graves' hyperthyroidism and ophthalmopathy. Across the whole study: Peripheral blood specimens were obtained at initial diagnosis, prior to any treatment.

V was clipped by 0 bases and J by 0 bases; unmatched bases: 4. Germline CDR1 and CDR2: SGHRS and YFSETQ. The CDR3 totals 17 residues. Amplification of TCR beta CDR3 regions used RNA as the template. First-round RT-PCR targeting the TCR CDR3 was performed with the HTBI primer set. MiXCR, applied by TCRdb to the multiplex PCR reads, yields one record per CDR3 protein. The data contain about 640,000 distinct CDR3 sequences, less than 25% of them seen just once; the ten biggest clones take up under 35%. Material for sequencing was blood. This TCR was recovered from a young man with Graves' ophthalmopathy. V is TRBV5-1 and J is TRBJ1-5; 9 bases are shared with TRBD1. The CDR3 coding sequence is TGCGCCAGCAGCTTGGGGGACAGGGACCATAGCAATCAGCCCCAGCATTTT. Translated: CASSLGDRDHSNQPQHF.